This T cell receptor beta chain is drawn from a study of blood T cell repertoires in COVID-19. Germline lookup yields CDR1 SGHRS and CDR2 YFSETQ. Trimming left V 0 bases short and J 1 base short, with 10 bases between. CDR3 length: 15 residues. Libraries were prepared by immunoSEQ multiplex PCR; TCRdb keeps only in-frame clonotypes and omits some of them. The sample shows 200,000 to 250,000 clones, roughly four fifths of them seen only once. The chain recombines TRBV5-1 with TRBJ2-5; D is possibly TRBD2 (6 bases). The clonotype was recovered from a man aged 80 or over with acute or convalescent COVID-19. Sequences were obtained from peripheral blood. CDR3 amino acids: CASSLEPGVQETQYF. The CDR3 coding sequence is TGCGCCAGCAGCTTGGAACCGGGAGTCCAAGAGACCCAGTACTTC.